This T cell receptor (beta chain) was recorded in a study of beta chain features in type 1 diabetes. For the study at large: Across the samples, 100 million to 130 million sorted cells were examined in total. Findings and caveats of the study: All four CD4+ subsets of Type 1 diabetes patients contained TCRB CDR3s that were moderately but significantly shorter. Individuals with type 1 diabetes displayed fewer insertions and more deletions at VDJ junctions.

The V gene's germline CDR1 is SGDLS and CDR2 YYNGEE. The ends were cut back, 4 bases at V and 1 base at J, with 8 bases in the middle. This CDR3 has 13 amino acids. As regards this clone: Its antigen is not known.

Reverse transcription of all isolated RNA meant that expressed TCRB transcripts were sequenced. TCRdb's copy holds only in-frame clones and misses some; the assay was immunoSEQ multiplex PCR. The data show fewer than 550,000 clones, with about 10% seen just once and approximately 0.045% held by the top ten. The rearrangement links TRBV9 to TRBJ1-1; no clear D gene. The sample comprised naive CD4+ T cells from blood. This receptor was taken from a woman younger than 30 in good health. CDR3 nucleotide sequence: TGTGCCAGCAGCTTCAGAGGGAACACTGAAGCTTTCTTT. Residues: CASSFRGNTEAFF.